This T cell receptor beta chain is drawn from a study of CD8 T cells in ankylosing spondylitis. Study-level results: Reportedly, disease-linked clones are significantly enriched in ankylosing spondylitis patients' matched synovial fluid. Disease-linked clones bore a CD8+ phenotype and were relatively rare in peripheral blood. A TCR beta motif of 8 or 9 highly homologous variants appeared characteristic of ankylosing spondylitis blood.

There are many counts of this clonotype. Antigen unknown. Quantitative 5'-RACE with molecular barcodes produced the TCR beta libraries. From the 5' RACE reads, TCRdb called clonotypes with MiXCR, one entry per CDR3 protein. The data contain 250,000 to 350,000 distinct CDR3 sequences, 15% to 25% of them singletons. The sequence was collected from a male donor with ankylosing spondylitis or in good health (not recorded which). The sequenced sample was blood, either unsorted or a sorted T cell fraction (not recorded which).

DNA of the CDR3: TGCGCCAGCAGCTTGGTTTCAGGGGGTAGGAATGAGCAGTTCTTC. Translating gives CASSLVSGGRNEQFF. The V gene is TRBV5-1, the J gene TRBJ2-1; 7 nucleotides match TRBD1. V shed 0 bases, J shed 7 bases, and the junction held 7 bases outside the gene matches. Germline CDR1 and CDR2: SGHRS and YFSETQ. The CDR3 covers 15 residues.